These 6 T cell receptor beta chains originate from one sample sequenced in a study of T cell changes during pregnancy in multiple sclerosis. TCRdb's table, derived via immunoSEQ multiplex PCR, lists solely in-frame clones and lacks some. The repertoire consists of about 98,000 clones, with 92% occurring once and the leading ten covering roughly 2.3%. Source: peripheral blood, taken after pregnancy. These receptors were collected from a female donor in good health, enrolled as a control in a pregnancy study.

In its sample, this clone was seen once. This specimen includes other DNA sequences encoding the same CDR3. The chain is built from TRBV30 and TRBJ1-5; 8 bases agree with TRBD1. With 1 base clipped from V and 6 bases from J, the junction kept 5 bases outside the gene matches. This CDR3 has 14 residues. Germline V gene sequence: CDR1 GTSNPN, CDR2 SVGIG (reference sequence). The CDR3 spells CAWSGETGAQPQHF. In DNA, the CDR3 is TGTGCCTGGAGTGGGGAGACAGGGGCTCAGCCCCAGCATTTT.

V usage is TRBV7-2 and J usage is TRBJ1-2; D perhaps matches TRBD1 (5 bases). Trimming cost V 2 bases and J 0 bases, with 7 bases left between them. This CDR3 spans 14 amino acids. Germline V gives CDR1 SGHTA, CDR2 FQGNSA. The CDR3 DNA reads TGTGCCAGCAGCTTAACAGGTTCTAACTATGGCTACACCTTC. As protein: CASSLTGSNYGYTF.

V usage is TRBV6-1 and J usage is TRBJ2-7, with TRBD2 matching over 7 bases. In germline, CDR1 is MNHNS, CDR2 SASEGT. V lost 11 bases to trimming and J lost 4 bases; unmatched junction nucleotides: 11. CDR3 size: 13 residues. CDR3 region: CAARASGTYEQYF. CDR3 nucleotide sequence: TGTGCCGCGAGGGCTAGCGGTACGTACGAGCAGTACTTC.

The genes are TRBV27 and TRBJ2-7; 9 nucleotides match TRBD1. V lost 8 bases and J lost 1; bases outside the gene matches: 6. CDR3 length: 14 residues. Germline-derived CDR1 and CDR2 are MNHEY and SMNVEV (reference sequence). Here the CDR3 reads CASGGQGTSYEQYF. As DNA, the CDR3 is TGTGCCAGCGGGGGACAGGGAACTTCCTACGAGCAGTACTTC.

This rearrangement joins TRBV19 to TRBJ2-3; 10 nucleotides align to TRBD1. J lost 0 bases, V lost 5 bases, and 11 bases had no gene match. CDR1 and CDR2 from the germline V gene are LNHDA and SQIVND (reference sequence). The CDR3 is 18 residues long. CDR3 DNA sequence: TGTGCCAGTAGTGTCCCGGGACAGGGGACCATTAGCACAGATACGCAGTATTTT. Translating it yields CASSVPGQGTISTDTQYF. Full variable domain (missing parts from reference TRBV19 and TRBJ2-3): DGGITQSPKYLFRKEGQNVTLSCEQNLNHDAMYWYRQDPGQGLRLIYYSQIVNDFQKGDIAEGYSVSREKKESFPLTVTSAQKNPTAFYLCASSVPGQGTISTDTQYFGPGTRLTVL.

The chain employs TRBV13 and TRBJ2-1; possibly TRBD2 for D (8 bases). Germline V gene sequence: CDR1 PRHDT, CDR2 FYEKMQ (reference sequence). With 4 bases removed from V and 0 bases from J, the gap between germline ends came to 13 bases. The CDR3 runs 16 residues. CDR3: CASSYSGDSSYNEQFF. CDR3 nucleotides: TGTGCCAGCAGCTATAGCGGGGACAGCTCCTACAATGAGCAGTTCTTC.